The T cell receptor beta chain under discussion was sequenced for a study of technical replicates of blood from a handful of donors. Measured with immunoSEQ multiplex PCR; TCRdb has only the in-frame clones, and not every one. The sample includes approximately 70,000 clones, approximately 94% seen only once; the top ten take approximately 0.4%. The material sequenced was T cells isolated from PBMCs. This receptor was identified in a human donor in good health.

CDR3 region: CASSFQGVLGEQYF. For the CDR3, the DNA is TGTGCCAGCAGCTTTCAGGGGGTGCTAGGCGAGCAGTACTTC. The chain links TRBV5-4 to TRBJ2-7, with TRBD1 matching 7 bases. The CDR3 is 14 residues long. CDR1 and CDR2 from the germline V gene are SGHNT and YYREEE (reference sequence). V gave up 2 bases and J gave up 6 bases; unmatched junction bases: 8.